This is a list of T cell receptor beta chains from one sample in a study of blood T cells in healthy people across ages. TCRdb re-analysed the 5' RACE reads in MiXCR, keeping a single row per CDR3 protein. The sample holds over a million distinct CDR3 sequences, approximately 26% seen once. This sample was shared with a second study, whose subject was T cells of mothers and their children.

Sequencing was done on a sample of blood. All receptors derive from a girl aged 2-10 years in good health. CDR3s include the opening cysteine and the closing phenylalanine or tryptophan. D genes are given only for firm matches. Some rows have no size entry. The others give once, few or many, or a class for an expanded clone.

D,J,V,size,DNA,CDR3
NA,TRBJ2-5,TRBV7-9,many,TGTGCCAGCAGCTTAATTAGGGAACGGGGCGAGACCCAGTACTTC,CASSLIRERGETQYF
NA,TRBJ2-5,TRBV7-9,few,TGTGCCAGCGGGGGTGGGGAGATCCAGTACTTC,CASGGGEIQYF
NA,TRBJ2-7,TRBV29-1,NA,TGCAGCGTTGGTAAGGACAGATCGTACGAGCAGTACTTC,CSVGKDRSYEQYF
NA,TRBJ2-1,TRBV29-1,NA,TGCAGCGTTGGAGCCAGGGATAAATTGGCGAATGAGCAGTTCTTC,CSVGARDKLANEQFF
TRBD1,TRBJ2-5,TRBV4-1,NA,TGCGCCAGCAGCCACCCGGGACAGGGGCAAGAGACCCAGTACTTC,CASSHPGQGQETQYF
NA,TRBJ2-5,TRBV12-3/TRBV12-4,few,TGTGCCAGCAGTTCCCCGCCAGAGACCCAGTACTTC,CASSSPPETQYF
NA,TRBJ2-4,TRBV7-2,NA,TGTGCCAGCAGCTTAGCTAGGGGACTTGGAAACATTCAGTACTTC,CASSLARGLGNIQYF
NA,TRBJ1-5,TRBV6-5,NA,TGTGCCAGCACCCGGGGCCGGGGTCAGCCCCAGCATTTT,CASTRGRGQPQHF
NA,TRBJ2-3,TRBV13,NA,TGTGCCAGCAGCAGGGACGGTTATACGCAGTATTTT,CASSRDGYTQYF
TRBD2,TRBJ2-5,TRBV20-1,NA,TGCAGTGCTAGAGATGGCCGGGAGGCCTTCCAAGAGACCCAGTGCTTC,CSARDGREAFQETQCF
NA,TRBJ2-5,TRBV7-2,few,TGTGCCAGCAGCGGAACCCAACAAGAGACCCAGTACTTC,CASSGTQQETQYF
NA,TRBJ2-5,TRBV5-1,NA,TGCGCCAGCAGCTTGAGGGGGATGCAAGAGACCCAGTACTTC,CASSLRGMQETQYF
TRBD1,TRBJ2-1,TRBV9,NA,TGCGCCAGCAGCGAGTGGGGGACAGATTACAATGAGCAGTTCTTC,CASSEWGTDYNEQFF
TRBD1,TRBJ2-5,TRBV7-2,NA,TGTGCCAGCAGCTTAGAAGGGACAGGGGATGCAGAGACCCAGTACTTC,CASSLEGTGDAETQYF
NA,TRBJ2-5,TRBV7-9,NA,TGTGCCAGCAGGGGAAACCCCCAGATAATTGTGGATATTGGTGTCCAGTACTTC,CASRGNPQIIVDIGVQYF
TRBD1,TRBJ1-1,TRBV4-1,NA,TGCGCCAGCAGCCTATACCACAGGGGGCGCGGGGCTTTTATGGACACTGAAGCTTTCTTT,CASSLYHRGRGAFMDTEAFF
NA,TRBJ2-1,TRBV7-8,NA,TGTGCCAGCAGCCTCCCCACAGGGATGGACAATGAGCAGTTCTTC,CASSLPTGMDNEQFF
NA,TRBJ2-3,TRBV6-6,few,TGTGCCAGCAGTTACAGACTTGCAGGCGATACGCAGTATTTT,CASSYRLAGDTQYF
NA,TRBJ1-2,TRBV6-1,few,TGTGCCAGCAGCACTGGGACGGGGCACTATGGCTACACCTTC,CASSTGTGHYGYTF
NA,TRBJ2-1,TRBV28,NA,TGTGCCAGCAGCTTGACTAGTTTGCAGTTCTTC,CASSLTSLQFF
TRBD1,TRBJ1-5,TRBV5-1,NA,TGCGCCAGCAGCTTGGAGGCAGGGGGCTGGCCCCAGCATTTT,CASSLEAGGWPQHF
NA,TRBJ2-4,TRBV19,NA,TGTGCCAGTAGCCCCCCGAGCGTCAAAAACATTCAGTGCTTC,CASSPPSVKNIQCF
NA,TRBJ2-1,TRBV9,few,TGTGCCAGCAGCAGGACGGGGCTTTCCCACAATGAGCAGTTCTTC,CASSRTGLSHNEQFF
NA,TRBJ2-7,TRBV29-1,few,TGCAGCGTTTCAGGCCCGGGAGCCTACTACGAGCAGTACTTC,CSVSGPGAYYEQYF
TRBD1,TRBJ2-7,TRBV27,many,TGTGCCAGCAGTCCCCTAGGGACAGGGAACGAGCAGTACTTC,CASSPLGTGNEQYF
NA,TRBJ2-5,TRBV12-3/TRBV12-4,NA,TGTGCCAGCAGTTTGCGCACAGTCTCCCAAGAGACCCAGTACTTC,CASSLRTVSQETQYF
NA,TRBJ2-3,TRBV24-1,few,TGTGCCACCAGTGACGATCCGCGGGGTTCCACAGATACGCAGTATTTT,CATSDDPRGSTDTQYF
NA,TRBJ1-3,TRBV6-5,NA,TGTGCCAGCAGTTTGGGCCAGGGTGTCGTAAACACCATATATTTT,CASSLGQGVVNTIYF
NA,TRBJ2-5,TRBV5-5,few,TGTGCCAGCAGCCCTATTGACCAAGAGACCCAGTACTTC,CASSPIDQETQYF
NA,TRBJ1-4,TRBV5-1,few,TGCGCCAGCAGACCAGACGGAGGCCGGGGTGTGGAGATGTTTTTT,CASRPDGGRGVEMFF
TRBD1,TRBJ2-1,TRBV4-3,NA,TGCGCCAGCAGCCAAGGGGCCTCCCAGGGGGTCGGTGAGCAGTTCTTC,CASSQGASQGVGEQFF
NA,TRBJ2-5,TRBV9,few,TGTGCCAGCAGCGCGTGGGACTGGGAAGAGACCCAGTACTTC,CASSAWDWEETQYF
NA,TRBJ2-7,TRBV5-1,few,TGCGCCAGCAGCCCCAACGGAAAGCTCTCTTCCAACGCCAAACGGCTCTCCTACGAGCAGTACTTC,CASSPNGKLSSNAKRLSYEQYF
TRBD1,TRBJ1-1,TRBV5-1,few,TGCGCCAGCAGCTTACCCGGGACAGCTGAAGCTTTCTTT,CASSLPGTAEAFF
NA,TRBJ2-7,TRBV28,NA,TGTGCCAGCAGGTTGGGACTTCGTGACTACGAGCAGTACTTC,CASRLGLRDYEQYF
NA,TRBJ2-1,TRBV5-5,few,TGTGCCAGCAGCTTTTTTAGTCGTAGACAGGATGAGCAGTTCTTC,CASSFFSRRQDEQFF
NA,TRBJ2-1,TRBV6-6,few,TGTGCCAGCAGGAGAGGGACGGAGCCCTACAATGAGCAGTTCTTC,CASRRGTEPYNEQFF
TRBD1,TRBJ2-5,TRBV6-6,NA,TGTGCCAGCATACCCATCGGACAGGGGTTATTGGAGACCCAGTACTTC,CASIPIGQGLLETQYF
TRBD1,TRBJ2-7,TRBV14,NA,TGTGCCAGCAGCCAAGAATTCGTCGGGACAGGTGTAGACGAGCAGTACTTC,CASSQEFVGTGVDEQYF
NA,TRBJ2-7,TRBV5-6,NA,TGTGCCAGCAGCTTGTGGGGGGATCGGAGCGAGCAGTACTTC,CASSLWGDRSEQYF
NA,TRBJ2-7,TRBV20-1,NA,TGCAGTGCTATGCCGGAGACCTACGAGCAGTACTTC,CSAMPETYEQYF
TRBD1,TRBJ1-4,TRBV28,NA,TGTGCCAGCAGTTTCGGACAGGTTGAATTTGGGGAAAAACTGTTTTTT,CASSFGQVEFGEKLFF
TRBD1,TRBJ1-1,TRBV27,few,TGTGCCAGCAGTCTCACCGGGACAGTGAACACTGAAGCTTTCTTT,CASSLTGTVNTEAFF
NA,TRBJ1-1,TRBV7-8,NA,TGTGCCAGCAGCTTAGAACAGGAGTTTGAAGCTTTCTTT,CASSLEQEFEAFF
TRBD2,TRBJ2-1,TRBV6-1,few,TGTGCCAGCAGTGGAAACCACTTGACTAGCGGGAGTTTAAATGAGCAGTTCTTC,CASSGNHLTSGSLNEQFF
NA,TRBJ1-2,TRBV5-1,NA,TGCGCCAGCAGCCCCTTCCCTACGACAGGAGCTAACTATGGCTACACCTTC,CASSPFPTTGANYGYTF
NA,TRBJ2-5,TRBV27,NA,TGTGCCAGCAGTCTGTCGGGCGGGGAATCGGGAGAGACCCAGTACTTC,CASSLSGGESGETQYF
NA,TRBJ1-5,TRBV24-1,few,TGTGCCACCAGTCACGGGCCAAGGGATCAGCCCCAGCATTTT,CATSHGPRDQPQHF
NA,TRBJ2-5,TRBV29-1,NA,TGCAGCGTTGACGAGGTGGGGGTCCCCCAAGAGACCCAGTACTTC,CSVDEVGVPQETQYF
NA,TRBJ2-2,TRBV20-1,NA,TGCAGTGCTAGAGCACGGACCGGGGAGCTGTTTTTT,CSARARTGELFF
NA,TRBJ2-7,TRBV27,NA,TGTGCCAGCCGGGGGATTAGGGACGAGCAGTACTTC,CASRGIRDEQYF
TRBD1,TRBJ2-3,TRBV4-3,NA,TGCGCCAGCAGCTCGGGACAGTTCACAGATACGCAGTATTTT,CASSSGQFTDTQYF
TRBD2,TRBJ2-1,TRBV29-1,NA,TGCAGCGTCCTTGGACTAGCGGGACACTACAATGAGCAGTTCTTC,CSVLGLAGHYNEQFF
NA,TRBJ2-7,TRBV7-2,many,TGTGCCAGCAGCGTCACCTACGAGCAGTACTTC,CASSVTYEQYF
NA,TRBJ2-4,TRBV12-3/TRBV12-4,few,TGTGCCAGCAGTTTATCCGGTTCCAAAAACATTCAGTACTTC,CASSLSGSKNIQYF
NA,TRBJ2-5,TRBV29-1,few,TGCAGCGTAGCGGGACAGTCACAAGAGACCCAGTACTTC,CSVAGQSQETQYF
NA,TRBJ2-1,TRBV10-3,few,TGTGCCATCAGTGGCGGGGACAATGAGCAGTTCTTC,CAISGGDNEQFF
NA,TRBJ2-5,TRBV28,many,TGTGCCAGTTCCCTTCGTCTGAAAGAGACCCAGTACTTC,CASSLRLKETQYF
NA,TRBJ2-1,TRBV12-3/TRBV12-4,NA,TGTGCCAGCAGTGGGGCTTCGGGGACCTACAATGAGCAGTTCTTC,CASSGASGTYNEQFF
NA,TRBJ1-5,TRBV15,NA,TGTGCCACCAGCAGGGACAATCAGCCCCAGCATTTT,CATSRDNQPQHF